This entry concerns a single T cell receptor (beta chain). The sample is drawn from a study of T cells in localized non-small cell lung cancer. The repertoire was sequenced with immunoSEQ multiplex PCR; TCRdb's copy has only in-frame clones and lacks some. This repertoire shows about 33,000 clones, about 92% found once; its top ten account for approximately 7%. The CDR3 is 12 amino acids. Germline CDR1 is MNHNS and CDR2 is SASEGT. Trimming left V 5 bases short and J 2 bases short, with 6 bases between. This TCR came from a female donor aged 60 or older with stage I lung adenocarcinoma. The chain is built from TRBV6-1 and TRBJ1-1, with D unresolved. The specimen comprised peripheral blood, sampled before any cancer treatment. In DNA, the CDR3 is TGTGCCAGCAGTTCAGACAACACTGAAGCTTTCTTT. Its protein is CASSSDNTEAFF.